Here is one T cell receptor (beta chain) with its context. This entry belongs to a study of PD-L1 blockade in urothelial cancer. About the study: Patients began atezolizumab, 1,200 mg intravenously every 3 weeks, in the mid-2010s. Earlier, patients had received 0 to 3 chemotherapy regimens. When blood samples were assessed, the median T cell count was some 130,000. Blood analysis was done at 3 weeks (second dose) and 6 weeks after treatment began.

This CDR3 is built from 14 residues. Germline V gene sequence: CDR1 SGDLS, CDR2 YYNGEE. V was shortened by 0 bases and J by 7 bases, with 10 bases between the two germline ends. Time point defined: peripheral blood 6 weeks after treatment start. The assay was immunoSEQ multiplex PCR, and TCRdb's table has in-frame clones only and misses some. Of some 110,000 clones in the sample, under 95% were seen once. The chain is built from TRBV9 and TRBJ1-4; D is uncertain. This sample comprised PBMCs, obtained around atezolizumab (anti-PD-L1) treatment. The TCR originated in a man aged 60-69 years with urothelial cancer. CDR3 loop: CASSVAGSREKLFF. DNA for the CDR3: TGTGCCAGCAGCGTAGCGGGGTCTCGTGAAAAACTGTTTTTT.